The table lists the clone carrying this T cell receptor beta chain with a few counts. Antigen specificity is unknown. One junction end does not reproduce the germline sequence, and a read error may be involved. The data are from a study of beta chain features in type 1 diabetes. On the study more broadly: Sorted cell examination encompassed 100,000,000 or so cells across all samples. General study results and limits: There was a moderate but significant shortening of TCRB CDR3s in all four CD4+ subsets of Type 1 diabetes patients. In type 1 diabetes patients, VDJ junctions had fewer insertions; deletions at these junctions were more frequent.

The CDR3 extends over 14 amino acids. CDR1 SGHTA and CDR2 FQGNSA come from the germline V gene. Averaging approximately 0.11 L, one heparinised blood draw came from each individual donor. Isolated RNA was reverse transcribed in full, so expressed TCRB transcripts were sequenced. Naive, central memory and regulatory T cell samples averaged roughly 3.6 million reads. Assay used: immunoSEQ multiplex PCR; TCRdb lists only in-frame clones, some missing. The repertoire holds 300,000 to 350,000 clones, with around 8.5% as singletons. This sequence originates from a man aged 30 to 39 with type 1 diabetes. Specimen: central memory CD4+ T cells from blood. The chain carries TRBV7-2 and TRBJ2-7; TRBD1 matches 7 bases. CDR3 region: CASRLTGVSHEQYF. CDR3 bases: TGTGCCAGCAGGCTCACAGGGGTCTCCCACGAGCAGTACTTC. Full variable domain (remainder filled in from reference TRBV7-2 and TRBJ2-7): GAGVSQSPSNKVTEKGKDVELRCDPISGHTALYWYRQSLGQGLEFLIYFQGNSAPDKSGLPSDRFSAERTGGSVSTLTIQRTQQEDSAVYLCASRLTGVSHEQYFGPGTRLTVT.